The clone carrying this T cell receptor (beta chain) occurred a few times. The record originates from a study of blood T cell repertoires in COVID-19. The CDR3 covers 14 residues. V was clipped by 2 bases and J by 7 bases, with 11 bases between them. CDR1 is MNHEY, CDR2 SMNVEV, per germline (reference sequence). As processed by the authors: The assay estimated nucleated cells by amplifying reference gene primers. TCRdb's table, derived via immunoSEQ multiplex PCR, lists solely in-frame clones and lacks some. From that table come the V and J calls and clone size; the DNA was used to work out D and trimming. Of approximately 150,000 clones detected, roughly 90% appear once; the ten largest clones hold over 0.75%.

This chain links TRBV27 with TRBJ2-2; D might be TRBD2 (6 bases). Specimen: peripheral blood. This clonotype originated in a woman between 45 and 65 years old with acute or convalescent COVID-19. The CDR3 DNA reads as TGTGCCAGCAGTTTAACGGGAGCGGTCGGGGAGCTGTTTTTT. Protein: CASSLTGAVGELFF.